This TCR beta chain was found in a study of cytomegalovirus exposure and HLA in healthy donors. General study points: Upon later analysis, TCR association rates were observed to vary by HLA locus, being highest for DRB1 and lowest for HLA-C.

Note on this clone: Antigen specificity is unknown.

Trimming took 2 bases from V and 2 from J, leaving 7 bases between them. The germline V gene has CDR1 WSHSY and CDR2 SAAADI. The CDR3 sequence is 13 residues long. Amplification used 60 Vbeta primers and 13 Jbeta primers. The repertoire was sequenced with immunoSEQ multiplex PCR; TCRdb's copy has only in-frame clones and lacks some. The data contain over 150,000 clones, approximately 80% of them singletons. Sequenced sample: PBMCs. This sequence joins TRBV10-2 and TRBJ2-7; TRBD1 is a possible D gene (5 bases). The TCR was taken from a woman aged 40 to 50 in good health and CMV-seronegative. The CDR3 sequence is CASSEGAAYEQYF. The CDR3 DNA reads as TGCGCCAGCAGTGAGGGGGCAGCCTACGAGCAGTACTTC.